This TCR beta chain was sequenced in a study of shared clonotypes between healthy human individuals. Measured with immunoSEQ multiplex PCR; TCRdb has only the in-frame clones, and not every one. The profile shows millions of clones, 85% to 95% of them singletons. Trimming took 4 bases from V and 9 from J, leaving 9 bases between them. This CDR3 has 11 amino acids. The germline V gene encodes CDR1 SNHLY and CDR2 FYNNEI. Material for sequencing was naive CD4+ T cells sorted from blood. Stated subset: CD45RA+ positively selected. This sequence was found in a man between 18 and 35 years old in good health. This sequence joins TRBV2 and TRBJ1-1; D call uncertain. The CDR3 here is CASSATGKAFF. CDR3 nucleotide sequence: TGTGCCAGCAGTGCGACCGGGAAAGCTTTCTTT.